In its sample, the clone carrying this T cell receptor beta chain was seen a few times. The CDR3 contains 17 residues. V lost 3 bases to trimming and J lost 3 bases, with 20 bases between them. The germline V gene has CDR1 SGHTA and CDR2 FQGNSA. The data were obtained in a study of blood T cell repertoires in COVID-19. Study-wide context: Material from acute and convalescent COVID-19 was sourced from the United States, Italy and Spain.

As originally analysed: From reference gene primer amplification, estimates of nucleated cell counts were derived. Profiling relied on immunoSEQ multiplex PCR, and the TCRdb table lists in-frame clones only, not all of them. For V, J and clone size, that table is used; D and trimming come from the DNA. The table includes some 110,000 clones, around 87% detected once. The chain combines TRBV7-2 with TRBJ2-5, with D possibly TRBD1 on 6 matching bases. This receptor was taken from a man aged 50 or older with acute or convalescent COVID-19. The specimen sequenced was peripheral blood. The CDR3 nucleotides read TGTGCCAGCAGCTTTATTACCATACAGGGATGGAAAGAGACCCAGTACTTC. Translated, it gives CASSFITIQGWKETQYF.